What follows describes a single TCR beta chain. TCRdb reprocessed the 5' RACE reads with MiXCR, giving one entry per CDR3 protein. Among 50,000 to 55,000 distinct CDR3 sequences listed, about 15% were seen once. Germline values: CDR1 SEHNR, CDR2 FQNEAQ (reference sequence). This CDR3 contains 15 residues. Trimming removed 4 bases from V and 6 bases from J, with 19 bases in between. This entry is derived from a study of T cells of healthy individuals. This clonotype originated in a human donor in good health. V and J are TRBV7-9 and TRBJ2-7; tentative D call: TRBD2 (6 bases). The CDR3 sequence: CASSSPLGGLAEQYF. CDR3 sequence (DNA): TGTGCCAGCAGCTCCCCCCTGGGAGGCCTCGCCGAGCAGTACTTC.